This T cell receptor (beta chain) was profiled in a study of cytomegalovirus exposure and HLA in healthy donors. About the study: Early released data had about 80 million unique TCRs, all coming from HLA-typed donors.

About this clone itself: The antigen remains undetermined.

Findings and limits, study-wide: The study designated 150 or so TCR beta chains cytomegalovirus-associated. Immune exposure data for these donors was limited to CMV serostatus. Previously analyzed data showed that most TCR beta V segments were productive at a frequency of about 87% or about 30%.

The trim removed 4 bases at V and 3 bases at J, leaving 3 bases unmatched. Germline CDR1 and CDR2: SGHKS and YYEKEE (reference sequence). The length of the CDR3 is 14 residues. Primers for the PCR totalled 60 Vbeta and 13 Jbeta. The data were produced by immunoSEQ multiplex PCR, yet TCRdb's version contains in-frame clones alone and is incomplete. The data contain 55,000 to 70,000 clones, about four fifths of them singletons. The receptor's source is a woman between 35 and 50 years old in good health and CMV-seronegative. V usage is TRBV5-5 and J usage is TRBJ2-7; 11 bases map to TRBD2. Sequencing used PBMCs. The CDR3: CASSAGLADYEQYF. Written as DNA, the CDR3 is TGTGCCAGCAGCGCGGGACTAGCGGACTACGAGCAGTACTTC.